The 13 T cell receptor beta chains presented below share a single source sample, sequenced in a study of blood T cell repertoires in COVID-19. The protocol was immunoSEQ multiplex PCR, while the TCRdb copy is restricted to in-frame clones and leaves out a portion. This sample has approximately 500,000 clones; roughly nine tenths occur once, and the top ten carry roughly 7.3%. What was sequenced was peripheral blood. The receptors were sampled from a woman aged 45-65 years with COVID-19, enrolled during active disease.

CDR3 sequence: CASSPGTGGGDTQYF. For the CDR3, the DNA is TGTGCCAGCAGCCCGGGGACAGGGGGCGGAGATACGCAGTATTTT. The J gene is TRBJ2-3, the V gene TRBV13, with 12 bases lining up with TRBD1. Per germline, CDR1 PRHDT and CDR2 FYEKMQ (reference sequence). The J segment lost 5 bases and the V segment lost 5 bases, leaving 5 bases of the junction unmatched. The CDR3 runs 15 residues.

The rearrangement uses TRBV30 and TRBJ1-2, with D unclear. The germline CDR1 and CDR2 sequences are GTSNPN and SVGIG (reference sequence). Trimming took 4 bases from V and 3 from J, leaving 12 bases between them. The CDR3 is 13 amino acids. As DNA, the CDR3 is TGTGCCTGGACGATGGGAGAGGACTATGGCTACACCTTC. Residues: CAWTMGEDYGYTF.

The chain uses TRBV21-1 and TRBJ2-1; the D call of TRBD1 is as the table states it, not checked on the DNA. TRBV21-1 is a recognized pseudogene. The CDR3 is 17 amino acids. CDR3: CASSKKRGDRGPDEQFF. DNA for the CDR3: TGTGCCAGCAGCAAAAAGAGGGGGGACAGGGGTCCGGATGAGCAGTTCTTC.

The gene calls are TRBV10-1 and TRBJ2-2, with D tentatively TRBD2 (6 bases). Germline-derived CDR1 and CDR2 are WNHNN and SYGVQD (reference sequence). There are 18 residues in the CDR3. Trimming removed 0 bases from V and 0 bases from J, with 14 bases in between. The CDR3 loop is CASSESNSGTTNTGELFF. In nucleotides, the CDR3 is TGCGCCAGCAGTGAGTCGAATAGCGGAACGACGAACACCGGGGAGCTGTTTTTT.

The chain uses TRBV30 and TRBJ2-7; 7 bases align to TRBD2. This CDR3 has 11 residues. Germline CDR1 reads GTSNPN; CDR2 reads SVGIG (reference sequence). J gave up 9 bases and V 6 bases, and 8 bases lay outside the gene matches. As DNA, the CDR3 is TGTGCCTGCGGGGGGTTGGTCTTGCAGTACTTC. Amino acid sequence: CACGGLVLQYF.

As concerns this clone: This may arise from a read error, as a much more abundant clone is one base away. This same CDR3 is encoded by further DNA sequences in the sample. CDR3 nucleotides: TGTGCCAGCAGCTTAACAGGTAACACTGAAGCTTTCTTT. Amino acids: CASSLTGNTEAFF. The chain uses TRBV7-2 and TRBJ1-1, with D possibly being TRBD1 (5 bases). V lost 2 bases, J lost 2 bases, and 6 bases lay in between. The CDR3 totals 13 residues. CDR1 is SGHTA and CDR2 is FQGNSA in the germline V gene.

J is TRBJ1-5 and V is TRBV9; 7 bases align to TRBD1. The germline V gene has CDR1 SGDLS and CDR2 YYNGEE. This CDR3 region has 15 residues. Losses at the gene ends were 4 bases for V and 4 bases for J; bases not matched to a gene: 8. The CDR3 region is CASSRGGQPNQPQHF. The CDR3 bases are TGTGCCAGCAGCCGGGGGGGACAGCCAAATCAGCCCCAGCATTTT.

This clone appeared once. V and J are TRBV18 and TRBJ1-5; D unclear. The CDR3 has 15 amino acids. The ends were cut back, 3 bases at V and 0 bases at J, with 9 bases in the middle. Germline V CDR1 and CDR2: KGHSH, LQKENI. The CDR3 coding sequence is TGTGCCAGCTCACCTCTGGGCTTTAGCAATCAGCCCCAGCATTTT. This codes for CASSPLGFSNQPQHF.

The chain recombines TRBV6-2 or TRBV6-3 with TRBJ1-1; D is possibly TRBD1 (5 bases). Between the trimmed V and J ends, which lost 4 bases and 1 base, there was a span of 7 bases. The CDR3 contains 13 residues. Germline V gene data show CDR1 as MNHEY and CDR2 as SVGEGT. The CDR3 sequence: CASSLTENTEAFF. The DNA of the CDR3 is TGTGCCAGCAGTTTGACAGAGAACACTGAAGCTTTCTTT.

DNA of the CDR3: TGTGCCTGGAGGTTGGGAGGGTCGGGCGGGGGGGGAAACGACGAGCAGTACTTC. Protein sequence: CAWRLGGSGGGGNDEQYF. This chain links TRBV30 with TRBJ2-7, with 9 bases matching TRBD2. V lost 3 bases, J lost 5 bases, and 20 bases stayed unmatched. CDR3 size: 18 residues. Germline assignment: CDR1 GTSNPN and CDR2 SVGIG (reference sequence).

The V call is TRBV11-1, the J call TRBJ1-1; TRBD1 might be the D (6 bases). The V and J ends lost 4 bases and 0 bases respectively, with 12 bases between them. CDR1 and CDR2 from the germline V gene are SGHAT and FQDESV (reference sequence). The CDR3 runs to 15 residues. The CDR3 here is CASSSRQVMNTEAFF. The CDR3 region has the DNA TGTGCCAGCAGCTCCCGACAGGTTATGAACACTGAAGCTTTCTTT. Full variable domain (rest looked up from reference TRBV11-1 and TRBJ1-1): EAEVAQSPRYKITEKSQAVAFWCDPISGHATLYWYRQILGQGPELLVQFQDESVVDDSQLPKDRFSAERLKGVDSTLKIQPAELGDSAMYLCASSSRQVMNTEAFFGQGTRLTVV.

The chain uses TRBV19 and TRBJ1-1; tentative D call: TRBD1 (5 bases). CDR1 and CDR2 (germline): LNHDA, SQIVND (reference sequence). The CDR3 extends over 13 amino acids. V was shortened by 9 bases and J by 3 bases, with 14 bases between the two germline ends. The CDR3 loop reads CASKGRGDTEAFF. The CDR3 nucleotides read TGTGCCAGCAAGGGGCGCGGGGACACTGAAGCTTTCTTT.

CDR3 in DNA: TGCGCCAGCAGCCAAGTTGAGGGGGCTACGGATACGCAGTATTTT. It yields the protein CASSQVEGATDTQYF. This rearrangement joins TRBV4-1 to TRBJ2-3; TRBD1 matches 7 bases. The germline V gene encodes CDR1 MGHRA and CDR2 YSYEKL. This CDR3 is 15 amino acids long. With V trimmed by 1 base and J by 6 bases, 7 bases remained unmatched.